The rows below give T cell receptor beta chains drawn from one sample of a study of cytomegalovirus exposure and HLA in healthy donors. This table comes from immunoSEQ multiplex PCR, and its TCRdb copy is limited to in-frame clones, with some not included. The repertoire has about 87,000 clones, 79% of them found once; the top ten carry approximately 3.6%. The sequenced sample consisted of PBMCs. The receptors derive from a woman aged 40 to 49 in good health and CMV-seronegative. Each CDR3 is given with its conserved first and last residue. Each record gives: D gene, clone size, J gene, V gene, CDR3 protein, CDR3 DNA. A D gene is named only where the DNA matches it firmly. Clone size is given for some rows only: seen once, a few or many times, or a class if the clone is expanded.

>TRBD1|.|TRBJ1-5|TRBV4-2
CASSHTTGQNNQPQHF
TGTGCCAGCAGCCACACGACAGGGCAAAACAATCAGCCCCAGCATTTT
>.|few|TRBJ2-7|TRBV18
CASSPRRESYEQYF
TGTGCCAGCTCACCTCGGAGGGAGAGCTACGAGCAGTACTTC
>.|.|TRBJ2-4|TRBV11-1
CASSPTGIDIQYF
TGTGCCAGCAGCCCGACAGGAATAGACATTCAGTACTTC
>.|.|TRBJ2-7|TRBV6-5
CASTHSAGHSYEQYF
TGTGCCAGCACCCACTCCGCGGGGCACTCCTACGAGCAGTACTTC
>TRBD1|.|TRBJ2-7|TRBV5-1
CASSSGTGTLEQYF
TGCGCCAGCAGCTCGGGGACAGGGACCCTCGAGCAGTACTTC
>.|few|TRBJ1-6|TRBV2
CASSDEAGYSPLHF
TGTGCCAGCAGTGACGAGGCGGGGTATTCACCCCTCCACTTT
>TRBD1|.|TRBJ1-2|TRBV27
CASSSTGGGGYTF
TGTGCCAGCAGTAGCACAGGGGGCGGTGGCTACACCTTC
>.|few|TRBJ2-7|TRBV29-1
CSVRRAGFQYF
TGCAGCGTCCGGAGGGCAGGGTTCCAGTACTTC
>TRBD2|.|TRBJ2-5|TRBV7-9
CASSSGLAGDRGETQYF
TGTGCCAGCAGCTCCGGACTAGCGGGGGACCGGGGGGAGACCCAGTACTTC
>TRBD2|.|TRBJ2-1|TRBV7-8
CASSPLGAGPYNEQFF
TGTGCCAGCAGCCCACTGGGAGCGGGGCCCTACAATGAGCAGTTCTTC
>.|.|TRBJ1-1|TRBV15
CATSRDIARGAFF
TGTGCCACCAGCAGAGATATCGCCCGAGGGGCTTTCTTT
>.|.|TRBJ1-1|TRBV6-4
CASNAFGVRVTEAFF
TGTGCCAGCAACGCCTTCGGGGTCCGGGTCACTGAAGCTTTCTTT
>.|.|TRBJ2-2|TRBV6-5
CASSLTPRPGELFF
TGTGCCAGCAGTCTAACCCCGCGGCCCGGGGAGCTGTTTTTT
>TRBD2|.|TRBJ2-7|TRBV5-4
CASSSSGGAYEQYF
TGTGCCAGCAGCAGTAGCGGGGGGGCTTACGAGCAGTACTTC
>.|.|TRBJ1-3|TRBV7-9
CASSFVSIYF
TGTGCCAGCAGTTTCGTCTCCATATATTTT
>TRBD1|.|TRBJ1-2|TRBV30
CAWTLGDSGYTF
TGTGCCTGGACGTTGGGGGACAGCGGCTACACCTTC
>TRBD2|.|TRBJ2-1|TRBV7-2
CASSFAGGPFNEQFF
TGTGCCAGCAGCTTTGCGGGGGGGCCGTTCAATGAGCAGTTCTTC
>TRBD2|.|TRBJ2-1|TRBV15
CATGGGGSGGPVGPYNEQFF
TGTGCCACCGGCGGGGGGGGTAGCGGGGGGCCAGTGGGACCCTACAATGAGCAGTTCTTC
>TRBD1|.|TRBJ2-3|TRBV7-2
CASSLGTGGSTDTQYF
TGTGCCAGCAGCTTAGGGACAGGGGGGAGCACAGATACGCAGTATTTT
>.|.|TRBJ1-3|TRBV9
CASSVGGRAGDTIYF
TGTGCCAGCAGCGTAGGTGGCAGGGCTGGGGACACCATATATTTT
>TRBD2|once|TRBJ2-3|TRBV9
CASSSPLAGGDTQYF
TGTGCCAGCAGCTCACCACTAGCGGGAGGGGATACGCAGTATTTT
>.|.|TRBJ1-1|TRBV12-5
CASGLRRGMNTEAFF
TGTGCTAGTGGTTTGCGTCGGGGGATGAACACTGAAGCTTTCTTT
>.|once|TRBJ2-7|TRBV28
CASSPRGAYEQYF
TGTGCCAGCAGTCCCAGGGGGGCCTACGAGCAGTACTTC
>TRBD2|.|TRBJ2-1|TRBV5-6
CASSLASGSSSYNEQFF
TGTGCCAGCAGCTTAGCGAGCGGGAGTAGCTCCTACAATGAGCAGTTCTTC
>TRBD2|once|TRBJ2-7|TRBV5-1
CASSGLADSYEQYF
TGCGCCAGCAGTGGCCTAGCGGACTCCTACGAGCAGTACTTC
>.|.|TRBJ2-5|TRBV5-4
CASGVAAETQYF
TGTGCCAGCGGAGTAGCTGCAGAGACCCAGTACTTC
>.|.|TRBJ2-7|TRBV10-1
CASSSVFRSYEQYF
TGCGCCAGCAGTTCAGTTTTCCGCTCCTACGAGCAGTACTTC
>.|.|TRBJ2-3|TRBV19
CASSSRNTDTQYF
TGTGCCAGTAGTTCCAGGAACACAGATACGCAGTATTTT
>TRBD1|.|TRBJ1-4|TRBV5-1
CASSASGGRNEKLFF
TGCGCCAGCAGCGCCTCAGGGGGCAGGAATGAAAAACTGTTTTTT
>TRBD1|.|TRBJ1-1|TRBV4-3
CASSSGQGATEAFF
TGCGCCAGCAGCTCCGGACAGGGGGCAACTGAAGCTTTCTTT
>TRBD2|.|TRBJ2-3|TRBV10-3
CATTPGGDIDTQYF
TGTGCCACCACCCCGGGGGGGGACATAGATACGCAGTATTTT
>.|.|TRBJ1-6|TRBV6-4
CASRRQKSSYNSPLHF
TGTGCCAGCCGCCGACAGAAGAGCTCCTATAATTCACCCCTCCACTTT
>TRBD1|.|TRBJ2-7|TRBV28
CASSPDRGILYEQYF
TGTGCCAGCAGTCCGGACAGGGGGATACTCTACGAGCAGTACTTC
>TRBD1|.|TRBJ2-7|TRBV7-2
CASSRGTGIGYEQYF
TGTGCCAGCAGCCGAGGGACAGGGATAGGCTACGAGCAGTACTTC
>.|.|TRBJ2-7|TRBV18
CASSRTDSSYEQYF
TGTGCCAGCTCACGAACGGACAGTTCCTACGAGCAGTACTTC
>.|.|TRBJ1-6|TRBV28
CASRASYNSPLHF
TGTGCCAGCAGGGCCTCCTATAATTCACCCCTCCACTTT
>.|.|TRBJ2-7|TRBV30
CAWSRDFSYEQYF
TGTGCCTGGAGTCGGGACTTCTCCTACGAGCAGTACTTC
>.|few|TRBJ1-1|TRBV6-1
CASTLRTANTEAFF
TGTGCCAGCACTCTCCGGACAGCGAACACTGAAGCTTTCTTT
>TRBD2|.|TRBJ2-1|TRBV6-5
CASRKTGTSYNEQFF
TGTGCCAGCAGAAAAACCGGGACTAGCTACAATGAGCAGTTCTTC
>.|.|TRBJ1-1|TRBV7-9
CASSLGANTEAFF
TGTGCCAGCAGCTTAGGGGCCAACACTGAAGCTTTCTTT